The clone carrying this T cell receptor beta chain was observed a few times. CDR1 and CDR2 from the germline V gene are SGHRS and YFSETQ. CDR3 length: 12 amino acids. V lost 1 base to trimming and J lost 9 bases, with 7 bases between them. TCRdb re-derived calls from the 5' RACE reads in MiXCR, one entry per CDR3 protein. Among around 43,000 distinct CDR3 sequences listed, approximately 20% were seen once. Sequencing was performed on naive CD4+ T cells sorted from a lymph node. Subset: naive CD4+ T cells, CD4+CD45RA+CD25-. The sequence was collected from a female donor with breast cancer. The V gene is TRBV5-1, the J gene TRBJ2-2; D not certain. CDR3 sequence: CASSLLERELFF. The CDR3 nucleotides read TGCGCCAGCAGCTTGCTAGAACGGGAGCTGTTTTTT.